A selection of T cell receptor beta chains follows, all from one sample in a study of human CD8 memory T cell subsets. TCRdb reworked the 5' RACE reads into one entry per CDR3 protein, no DNA. In all, the sample yields approximately 5,400 distinct CDR3 sequences. The sample consisted of CD8+ effector memory T cells (TEM) sorted from PBMCs. These receptors were collected from a human donor in good health. Both conserved end residues are part of each CDR3. Each record gives: J gene, clone size, V gene, CDR3 protein. The listing skips clone size in some rows; elsewhere it reads once, few, many or a size class.

TRBJ2-2,NA,TRBV3-1,CASLGQDANTGELFF
TRBJ2-5,NA,TRBV20-1,CSARTGEDSETQYF
TRBJ2-5,NA,TRBV7-9,CASTADRDQETQYF
TRBJ2-5,NA,TRBV5-4,CASSLGDLQETQYF
TRBJ1-5,large,TRBV4-1,CASSQGYDQPQHF
TRBJ2-7,NA,TRBV3-1,CASSPRLRAEQYF
TRBJ2-3,NA,TRBV2,CASSDPSERVTEATDTQYF
TRBJ2-7,NA,TRBV12-1,CASSWGLYEQYF
TRBJ2-5,NA,TRBV7-9,CASSLGTAENF
TRBJ2-5,NA,TRBV10-3,CAISESSKQETQYF
TRBJ1-6,NA,TRBV6-2/TRBV6-3,CASSYAEPQDYGSPLHF
TRBJ1-1,NA,TRBV7-9,CASSLAMTTEAFF
TRBJ1-1,NA,TRBV2,CASRNPRGEAFF
TRBJ2-5,NA,TRBV7-9,CASSSPRDSQETQYF
TRBJ2-2,NA,TRBV7-7,CASSKNTGELFF
TRBJ2-1,NA,TRBV5-1,CASSPDRGLYNEQFF
TRBJ2-5,NA,TRBV28,CASSPIGAQETQYF
TRBJ2-2,NA,TRBV20-1,CSATGTVNTGELFF
TRBJ2-3,NA,TRBV5-1,CASSIAGGLVDTQYF
TRBJ2-7,medium-sized,TRBV29-1,CSAGTDYEQYF
TRBJ1-3,NA,TRBV9,CASSAQKGSGNTIYF
TRBJ2-7,NA,TRBV9,CASSAGATGDLYEQYF
TRBJ2-1,NA,TRBV5-1,CASSLRLAGVGNEQFF
TRBJ2-1,NA,TRBV7-9,CASSVRLAGGPFNEQFF
TRBJ2-2,NA,TRBV5-1,CASSFSSGGQTGELFF
TRBJ2-1,medium-sized,TRBV19,CASSTVAGGPLIEQFF
TRBJ2-1,medium-sized,TRBV29-1,CSVDLAGVGNEQFF
TRBJ2-7,NA,TRBV5-1,CASSSPGLSYEQYF
TRBJ1-1,medium-sized,TRBV5-1,CASSLAVGAEAFF
TRBJ2-2,NA,TRBV13,CASSWGLAANTGELFF
TRBJ2-7,NA,TRBV20-1,CSARDLLGTAPTYEQYF
TRBJ1-5,NA,TRBV3-1,CASSQADGEVGQPQHF
TRBJ2-1,NA,TRBV9,CASSVGFRSYNEQFF
TRBJ1-1,medium-sized,TRBV20-1,CSARVDSLNTEAFF
TRBJ1-5,medium-sized,TRBV27,CASSLWGLNQPQHF
TRBJ1-2,NA,TRBV27,CASSLWIGTGANYGYTF
TRBJ1-2,NA,TRBV12-3/TRBV12-4,CASTTTPQATGGYTF
TRBJ2-1,NA,TRBV4-1,CASSPLSNPVYEQFF
TRBJ2-5,NA,TRBV12-3/TRBV12-4,CASSPTGGGWTQYF
TRBJ2-5,NA,TRBV10-2,CASSESWGQPETQYF
TRBJ1-4,NA,TRBV11-2,CASSLGVSYAEEKLFF